This T cell receptor (beta chain) stems from a study of blood T cell repertoires in COVID-19. The CDR3 has 13 residues. Germline CDR1 reads SGHTA; CDR2 reads FQGNSA. Trimming stripped 1 base from V and 5 bases from J, with 6 bases between. Assay: immunoSEQ multiplex PCR; the TCRdb copy retains only in-frame clones and omits some. The sample has 65,000 to 75,000 clones; around 85% are singletons. This rearrangement joins TRBV7-2 to TRBJ1-5; D ambiguous. The sample was peripheral blood. The TCR sequence derives from a man in his fifties or sixties with active COVID-19. The DNA of the CDR3 is TGTGCCAGCAGCTTAGGGGAGGATCAGCCCCAGCATTTT. This codes for CASSLGEDQPQHF.